A single T cell receptor beta chain is shown here with its context. This entry comes from a study of ipilimumab plus nivolumab after autologous stem cell transplantation. Data came from immunoSEQ multiplex PCR; TCRdb stores just in-frame clones and leaves some out. The sample shows about 13,000 clones, 73% of them seen only once. Patients got ipilimumab 1 mg/kg beginning 14 to 28 days post-transplant. Dosing: nivolumab 3 mg/kg IV, weeks 1, 4, 7, 10, then every two weeks to week 26. The CDR3 runs 16 residues. Trimming left V 0 bases short and J 6 bases short, with 13 bases between. Germline CDR1 is SGHNT and CDR2 is YYREEE (reference sequence).

This receptor was taken from a male donor with diffuse large B-cell lymphoma. V usage is TRBV5-4 and J usage is TRBJ1-6; D may be TRBD1 (6 bases). Sequenced material: PBMCs, taken in a trial of ipilimumab plus nivolumab as post-transplant consolidation. In DNA form, the CDR3 reads TGTGCCAGCAGCTTGGGAGGGTCAGGGGTTAATTCACCCCTCCACTTT. Protein sequence: CASSLGGSGVNSPLHF.